One sample yielded the 10 T cell receptor beta chains listed below, sequenced in a study of T cells in Graves' hyperthyroidism and ophthalmopathy (dated by TCRdb to about 2019). The library came from multiplex PCR. TCRdb lists the instrument as Illumina HiSeq 2000. TCR beta CDR3 regions were amplified from RNA transcripts. A first-round RT-PCR of the TCR CDR3 used the HTBI primer set with the Qiagen OneStep RT-PCR kit. In-frame beta chains were kept once TCRdb had trimmed the public reads at Q25 with fastp and called clones with MiXCR. One record per CDR3 amino acid sequence lists the most common genes and DNA. The sample contains around 490,000 distinct CDR3 sequences, just under 20% of them found a single time. The ten largest clones represent 47% of the sample. Sequencing was carried out using blood. The receptors originated from a man aged 35 to 55 with Graves' ophthalmopathy.

This clonotype was seen ten or more times. The V gene is TRBV11-3, the J gene TRBJ2-5, with 14 nucleotides matching TRBD2. This CDR3 region has 16 residues. Germline CDR1 and CDR2: SGHNT and YENEEA. V shed 5 bases and J 1 base; nucleotides not matched to a gene: 3. CDR3: CASSQGLAGVQETQYF. The CDR3 region has the DNA TGTGCCAGCAGCCAGGGACTAGCGGGAGTCCAAGAGACCCAGTACTTC.

The chain couples TRBV9 to TRBJ1-6; 9 nucleotides align to TRBD1. CDR1 is SGDLS and CDR2 is YYNGEE in the germline V gene. The CDR3 extends over 15 amino acids. The V gene end was trimmed by 0 bases and the J gene end by 7 bases; junction bases not matched to a gene: 2. CDR3 in amino acids: CASSVGGQGNSPLHF. The CDR3 DNA reads as TGTGCCAGCAGCGTAGGCGGACAGGGGAATTCACCCCTCCACTTT.

The chain is built from TRBV24-1 and TRBJ2-2; 9 bases map to TRBD1. Germline V gene lookup returns CDR1 KGHDR and CDR2 SFDVKD. The CDR3 covers 17 residues. The junction had 5 bases not matched to a gene; V was cut back by 3 bases and J by 1 base. The CDR3 loop is CATSDEADRGNTGELFF. In nucleotides, the CDR3 is TGTGCCACCAGTGATGAGGCGGACAGGGGGAACACCGGGGAGCTGTTTTTT.

This clonotype was counted many times. The rearrangement uses TRBV2 and TRBJ1-2, with TRBD1 identical over 9 bases. The CDR3 runs to 14 residues. The V gene end was trimmed by 7 bases and the J gene end by 4 bases; junction bases not matched to a gene: 7. Germline V lookup: CDR1 SNHLY, CDR2 FYNNEI. The CDR3 sequence is CASMGQGGLYGYTF. The CDR3 DNA reads TGTGCCAGCATGGGACAGGGCGGTCTCTATGGCTACACCTTC.

The V call is TRBV5-1, the J call TRBJ1-1; 7 bases line up with TRBD1. Germline-derived CDR1 and CDR2 are SGHRS and YFSETQ. CDR3 length: 15 residues. V trimming: 4 bases; J trimming: 4 bases; junction bases outside the gene matches: 10. The CDR3 DNA sequence: TGCGCCAGCAGCGACCCGACAGGGAGCGGCACTGAAGCTTTCTTT. This encodes CASSDPTGSGTEAFF.

This clonotype has at least ten counts. CDR3 nucleotides: TGTGCCAGCAGTTCCCTAGCGGGACAGGGTGAGCAGTTCTTC. Its translation is CASSSLAGQGEQFF. The chain links TRBV2 to TRBJ2-1; D could derive from TRBD1 or TRBD2 (9 bases each). The CDR3 contains 14 residues. Germline assignment: CDR1 SNHLY and CDR2 FYNNEI. Trimming left V 5 bases short and J 9 bases short, with 17 bases between.

V is TRBV6-5 and J is TRBJ1-2; perhaps TRBD1 as D (5 bases). Trimming shortened V by 0 bases and J by 5 bases, and 13 bases separated the two germline ends. This CDR3 is 15 amino acids long. The germline V gene encodes CDR1 MNHEY and CDR2 SVGAGI. The CDR3 spells CASSYSGREKYGYTF. The CDR3 region has the DNA TGTGCCAGCAGTTACTCGGGCAGGGAAAAATATGGCTACACCTTC.

The sample holds a few counts of this clonotype. The V gene is TRBV25-1, the J gene TRBJ2-1; 10 nucleotides match TRBD2. The CDR3 totals 17 residues. J lost 0 bases, V lost 6 bases, and 8 bases had no gene match. Germline-derived CDR1 and CDR2 are MGHDK and SYGVNS. The CDR3 DNA is TGTGCCAGCAGGGCATCTAGCGGGGGCAGCTCCTACAATGAGCAGTTCTTC. This encodes CASRASSGGSSYNEQFF. Full variable domain (rest looked up from reference TRBV25-1 and TRBJ2-1): EADIYQTPRYLVIGTGKKITLECSQTMGHDKMYWYQQDPGMELHLIHYSYGVNSTEKGDLSSESTVSRIRTEHFPLTLESARPSHTSQYLCASRASSGGSSYNEQFFGPGTRLTVL.

The J gene is TRBJ2-2, the V gene TRBV10-3, with D tentatively TRBD1 (6 bases). V lost 1 base to trimming and J lost 0 bases, with 9 bases between them. This CDR3 has 16 amino acids. The germline V gene encodes CDR1 ENHRY and CDR2 SYGVKD. The CDR3 DNA is TGTGCCATCAGTGAGTGGGGGCAGACGAACACCGGGGAGCTGTTTTTT. This codes for CAISEWGQTNTGELFF.

Note on this clonotype: Being one base from a much bigger clone, this may be a read error. The chain links TRBV18 to TRBJ1-1; maybe TRBD1 (5 bases). This CDR3 spans 14 amino acids. Germline V gives CDR1 KGHSH, CDR2 LQKENI. This CDR3 reads CASSPDRGNIEAFF. In DNA form, the CDR3 reads TGTGCCAGCTCACCCGACAGAGGGAACATTGAAGCTTTCTTT.